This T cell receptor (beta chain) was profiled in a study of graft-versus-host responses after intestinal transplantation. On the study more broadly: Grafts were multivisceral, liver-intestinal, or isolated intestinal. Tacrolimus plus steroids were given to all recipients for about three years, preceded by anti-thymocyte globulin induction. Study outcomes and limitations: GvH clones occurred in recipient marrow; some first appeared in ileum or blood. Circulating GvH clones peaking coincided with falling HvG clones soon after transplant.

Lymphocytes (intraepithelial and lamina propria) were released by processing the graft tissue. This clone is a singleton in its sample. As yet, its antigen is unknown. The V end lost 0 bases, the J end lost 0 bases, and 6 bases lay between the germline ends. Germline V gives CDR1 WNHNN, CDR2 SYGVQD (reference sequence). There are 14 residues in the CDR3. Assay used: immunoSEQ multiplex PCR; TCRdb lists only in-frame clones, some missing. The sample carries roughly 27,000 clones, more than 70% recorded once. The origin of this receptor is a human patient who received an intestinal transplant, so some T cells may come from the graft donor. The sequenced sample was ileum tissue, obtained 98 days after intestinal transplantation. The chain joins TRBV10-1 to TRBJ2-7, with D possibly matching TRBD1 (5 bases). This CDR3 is CASSESDNSYEQYF. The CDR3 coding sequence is TGCGCCAGCAGTGAGTCGGACAACTCCTACGAGCAGTACTTC.